The entry below describes one TCR beta chain. The sample originates from a study of blood T cell repertoires in COVID-19. This table comes from immunoSEQ multiplex PCR, and its TCRdb copy is limited to in-frame clones, with some not included. The sample consists of approximately 300,000 clones, around 90% of them appearing once. The TCR originated in a man in his sixties who had recovered from COVID-19. What was sequenced was PBMCs or T cells enriched from blood (not recorded which).

The CDR3 DNA follows: TGTGCCAGCAGCCAAGCCCCCGGGGAGAGCAATCAGCCCCAGCATTTT. Its translation: CASSQAPGESNQPQHF. The J gene is TRBJ1-5, the V gene TRBV14; D remains unclear. This CDR3 has 16 residues. Trimming removed 1 base from V and 1 base from J, with 11 bases in between. Germline CDR1 SGHDN, CDR2 FVKESK.